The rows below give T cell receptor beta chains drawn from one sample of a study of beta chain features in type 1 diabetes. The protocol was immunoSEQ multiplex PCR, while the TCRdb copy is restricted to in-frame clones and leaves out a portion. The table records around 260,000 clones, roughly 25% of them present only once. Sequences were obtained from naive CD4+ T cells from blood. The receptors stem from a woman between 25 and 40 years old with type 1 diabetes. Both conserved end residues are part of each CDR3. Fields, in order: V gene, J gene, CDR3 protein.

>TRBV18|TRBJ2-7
CASSPDQGAYEQYF
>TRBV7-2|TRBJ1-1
CASSVRISPRTEAFF
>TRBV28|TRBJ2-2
CASSPGQGQSGELFF
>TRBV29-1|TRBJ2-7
CSVEDYSYEQYF
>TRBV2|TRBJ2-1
CASRDSSSYNEQFF
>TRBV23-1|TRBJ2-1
CASSQRGLSDRDDEQFF
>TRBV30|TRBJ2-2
CAWSRSPTGELFF
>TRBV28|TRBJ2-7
CASSLPTARGQYF
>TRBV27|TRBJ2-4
CASGGQGETKNIQYF
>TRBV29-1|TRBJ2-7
CSAARAGGAYEQYF
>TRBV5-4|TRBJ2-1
CASSSLGLVKNEQFF
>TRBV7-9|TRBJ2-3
CASSLAPGTGGTDTQYF
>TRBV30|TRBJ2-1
CAWSVGLAGRNEQFF